A single sample gave rise to the 27 T cell receptor beta chains below, sequenced in a study of spatial heterogeneity in lung cancer. Study-level findings and limits: Tumoral mutation counts were tracked by counts of expanded intratumoral alpha and beta TCRs.

The time point: sample taken at primary tumor resection. The antigens of these receptors remain unknown. MiXCR, applied by TCRdb to the 5' RACE reads, yields one record per CDR3 protein. The sample has just under 5,000 distinct CDR3 sequences, around 12% seen once; the top ten hold 10%. The source material was lung tumor tissue, sampled at surgery. The origin of the receptors is a female donor with early-stage non-small cell lung cancer.

By sample share, this clonotype is medium-sized. This chain links TRBV6-6 with TRBJ2-1; 8 nucleotides align to TRBD2. The germline V gene has CDR1 MNHNY and CDR2 SVGAGI (reference sequence). The V segment lost 5 bases and the J segment 8 bases; nucleotides outside the gene matches: 14. CDR3 size: 16 residues. The CDR3 region has the DNA TGTGCCAGCAGTCTCCTTCCAAGCGGGGGACCCCATGAGCAGTTCTTC. This gives the protein CASSLLPSGGPHEQFF.

This clonotype is labeled as medium-sized (0.01 to 0.1%). The chain combines TRBV6-1 with TRBJ1-2; D uncertain. This CDR3 comprises 14 residues. V lost 1 base, J lost 4 bases, and 10 bases lay in between. Germline V gene sequence: CDR1 MNHNS, CDR2 SASEGT. The CDR3 reads CASSEEAVGYGYTF. The CDR3 bases are TGTGCCAGCAGTGAAGAAGCGGTGGGCTATGGCTACACCTTC.

Many counts were recorded for this clonotype. The V and J genes are TRBV5-1 and TRBJ2-1; 8 nucleotides match TRBD1. The CDR3 loop spans 16 amino acids. Germline values: CDR1 SGHRS, CDR2 YFSETQ. Trimming took 3 bases from V and 6 from J; bases not matched to a gene: 11. The CDR3 DNA sequence: TGCGCCAGCAGCTCCGGCGGGACAGGTAACTTCAATGAGCAGTTCTTC. It codes for CASSSGGTGNFNEQFF.

This clonotype qualifies as medium-sized. This chain links TRBV9 with TRBJ1-2; possibly TRBD1 for D (6 bases). Germline assignment: CDR1 SGDLS and CDR2 YYNGEE. V was shortened by 0 bases and J by 0 bases, with 9 bases between the two germline ends. This CDR3 has 15 residues. CDR3 nucleotides: TGTGCCAGCAGCGTAGGCGGACAGTCTAACTATGGCTACACCTTC. Protein product: CASSVGGQSNYGYTF.

This clonotype is categorized as medium-sized (0.01 to 0.1%). The V call is TRBV6-6, the J call TRBJ1-6; perhaps TRBD1 as D (5 bases). V lost 6 bases and J lost 9, with 21 bases in between. Germline V lookup: CDR1 MNHNY, CDR2 SVGAGI (reference sequence). CDR3 size: 16 residues. The CDR3 bases are TGTGCCAGCAGCCAGGGACCGGGGAATCCTGGTTCACCCCTCCACTTT. It yields the protein CASSQGPGNPGSPLHF.

This clonotype is categorized as medium-sized. The V call is TRBV12-3 or TRBV12-4, the J call TRBJ2-1, with D perhaps TRBD2 (6 bases). The CDR3 consists of 14 residues. V was clipped by 10 bases and J by 4 bases, with 17 bases between them. The CDR3 here is CATLNPGLYNEQFF. The CDR3 DNA reads TGTGCCACCCTGAATCCGGGACTGTACAATGAGCAGTTCTTC.

This clonotype is medium-sized (0.01 to 0.1%) within its sample. V and J are TRBV11-3 and TRBJ2-3; TRBD2 aligns across 14 bases. In germline, CDR1 is SGHNT, CDR2 YENEEA. J was trimmed by 7 bases and V by 4 bases; bases with no gene match: 10. The CDR3 covers 17 residues. For the CDR3, the DNA is TGTGCCAGCAGCTCGTCCGGGACTAGCGGGGGCAGGAATACGCAGTATTTT. It translates to CASSSSGTSGGRNTQYF.

By frequency in the sample, this clonotype is medium-sized. This sequence joins TRBV2 and TRBJ1-2; 7 nucleotides agree with TRBD1. The CDR3 consists of 16 residues. CDR1 is SNHLY, CDR2 FYNNEI, per germline. V trimming: 6 bases; J trimming: 7 bases; junction bases outside the gene matches: 17. CDR3 residues: CASSERGTASGAGYTF. CDR3 bases: TGTGCCAGCAGCGAACGAGGGACAGCTTCTGGGGCTGGCTACACCTTC.

The table lists this clonotype with many counts. V usage is TRBV6-2 or TRBV6-3 and J usage is TRBJ2-3; 16 bases map to TRBD2. Germline V lookup: CDR1 MNHEY, CDR2 SVGEGT. The CDR3 is 17 residues long. Unmatched junction bases numbered 6, after V lost 5 bases and J lost 4 bases. The CDR3 nucleotides read TGTGCCAGCAGTCGGGGACTAGCGGGGGGGCCGGCAGATACGCAGTATTTT. It yields the protein CASSRGLAGGPADTQYF.

The J gene is TRBJ1-1, the V gene TRBV14; D gene unclear. Germline V lookup: CDR1 SGHDN, CDR2 FVKESK. V dropped 2 bases and J dropped 1 base, with 5 bases sitting between them. CDR3 length: 13 amino acids. The CDR3 spells CASSQHTNTEAFF. Written as DNA, the CDR3 is TGTGCCAGCAGCCAACATACGAACACTGAAGCTTTCTTT.

The chain combines TRBV6-1 with TRBJ1-6; no definite D call. V shed 2 bases and J shed 7 bases, with 12 bases lying between them. CDR1 and CDR2 from the germline V gene are MNHNS and SASEGT. The CDR3 length is 15 residues. This chain's CDR3 is CASSERSVSNSPLHF. Here the CDR3 DNA reads TGTGCCAGCAGTGAACGTTCAGTCTCAAATTCACCCCTCCACTTT.

This clonotype qualifies as medium-sized. This chain joins TRBV27 and TRBJ2-3; D gene ambiguous. The germline CDR1 and CDR2 sequences are MNHEY and SMNVEV (reference sequence). This CDR3 spans 13 amino acids. Trimming took 6 bases from V and 0 from J, leaving 7 bases between them. For the CDR3, the DNA is TGTGCCAGCAGGCCTCCAAGCACAGATACGCAGTATTTT. As protein: CASRPPSTDTQYF.

By share of the sample, this clonotype is medium-sized. The CDR3 DNA reads TGTGCCAGCAGTGAAGCTGGCCGTTCTTCCCCCCAGCATTTT. This gives the protein CASSEAGRSSPQHF. The chain couples TRBV6-1 to TRBJ1-5; no definite D call. This CDR3 has 14 residues. Germline V gene data show CDR1 as MNHNS and CDR2 as SASEGT. The V and J ends lost 0 bases and 10 bases respectively, with 13 bases between them.

This clonotype was recorded at least ten times. The chain couples TRBV10-2 to TRBJ1-1; D is uncertain. V shed 5 bases and J shed 1 base, with 8 bases lying between them. From germline, CDR1 is WSHSY and CDR2 SAAADI. The CDR3 contains 13 residues. The CDR3 region is CASSLGRNTEAFF. In nucleotides, the CDR3 is TGCGCCAGCAGTCTGGGAAGGAACACTGAAGCTTTCTTT.

In its sample, this clonotype ranks as medium-sized. The chain joins TRBV20-1 to TRBJ1-2; 12 bases map to TRBD1. V trimming: 6 bases; J trimming: 5 bases; junction bases outside the gene matches: 10. The CDR3 is 15 amino acids. Looked up from germline, CDR1 is DFQATT and CDR2 is SNEGSKA (reference sequence). The CDR3 reads CSADTRDRGRYGYTF. In DNA, the CDR3 is TGCAGTGCGGATACCCGGGACAGGGGGCGTTATGGCTACACCTTC.

This clonotype came up many times. This chain uses TRBV7-6 with TRBJ2-3; D not certain. The germline V and J ends were trimmed by 5 bases and 2 bases, with 17 bases remaining between them. CDR1 is SGHVS and CDR2 is FNYEAQ in the germline V gene. The CDR3 spans 16 residues. CDR3 loop: CASSLMGQRLTDTQYF. CDR3 coding DNA: TGTGCCAGCAGCCTAATGGGTCAGAGGCTCACAGATACGCAGTATTTT.

This clonotype ranks as medium-sized. The J gene is TRBJ2-3, the V gene TRBV24-1, with 12 bases lining up with TRBD2. The CDR3 spans 16 residues. The germline gives CDR1 KGHDR, CDR2 SFDVKD. Trimming at V came to 4 bases and at J to 6 bases, leaving 7 bases not matched to a gene. The CDR3 coding sequence is TGTGCCACCAGTGACAGACTAGCGGGGGTCTCCGATACGCAGTATTTT. It encodes CATSDRLAGVSDTQYF.

This clonotype qualifies as medium-sized. The chain joins TRBV20-1 to TRBJ2-1; D unclear. This CDR3 comprises 15 residues. In germline, CDR1 is DFQATT, CDR2 SNEGSKA (reference sequence). Deletions cut 3 bases from V and 6 bases from J, with 18 bases between. The CDR3 DNA reads as TGCAGTGCTAGTCCCGTCGTCAGAAACGCCAATGAGCAGTTCTTC. This encodes CSASPVVRNANEQFF.

This clonotype was observed at least ten times. The chain has TRBV2 and TRBJ1-2, with no clear D. The V gene lost 6 bases and the J gene lost 1 base, with 12 bases spanning the gap. From germline, CDR1 is SNHLY and CDR2 FYNNEI. The CDR3 consists of 14 residues. This CDR3 is CASRRVALNYGYTF. The CDR3 nucleotides read TGTGCCAGCAGGAGGGTGGCCCTTAACTATGGCTACACCTTC.

As regards this clonotype: This may arise from a read error, as a much more abundant clone is one base away. The V and J genes are TRBV7-9 and TRBJ1-2, with 7 bases identical to TRBD1. From germline, CDR1 is SEHNR and CDR2 FQNEAQ (reference sequence). The CDR3 loop spans 14 amino acids. As DNA, the CDR3 is TGTGTCATTCTGGCCCCGACAGGGTTCGGTGGCTACACCTTC. Translated, it gives CVILAPTGFGGYTF.

This clonotype was detected ten times or more. The chain recombines TRBV28 with TRBJ2-3, with 9 bases lining up with TRBD1. Germline V gene lookup returns CDR1 MDHEN and CDR2 SYDVKM. After removal of 3 bases from V and 4 bases from J, the junction contained 14 bases not matched to a gene. The CDR3 consists of 18 residues. CDR3 DNA: TGTGCCAGCAGTTTCGGGGGGACAGGGAGTCACATGGCAGATACGCAGTATTTT. Its translation: CASSFGGTGSHMADTQYF.

This clonotype is labeled medium-sized. The rearrangement joins TRBV20-1 to TRBJ1-3; 7 bases map to TRBD1. The CDR3 runs to 14 residues. J lost 0 bases, V lost 8 bases, and 7 bases had no gene match. The V gene's germline CDR1 is DFQATT and CDR2 SNEGSKA (reference sequence). DNA for the CDR3: TGCAGTTGCCTGGACAGGAGCTCTGGAAACACCATATATTTT. It codes for CSCLDRSSGNTIYF.

This chain connects TRBV20-1 to TRBJ2-5; 12 bases align to TRBD2. The ends lost 0 bases at V and 5 bases at J; junction bases unmatched: 7. Germline V CDR1 and CDR2: DFQATT, SNEGSKA (reference sequence). The CDR3 runs to 16 residues. The CDR3 DNA follows: TGCAGTGCTAGAGATCCTTCCCTAGCGGGAGGGGAGACCCAGTACTTC. Protein: CSARDPSLAGGETQYF.

This clonotype was detected a few times. The rearrangement links TRBV28 to TRBJ1-6; 8 positions match TRBD1. The trim removed 4 bases at V and 10 bases at J, leaving 9 bases unmatched. From germline, CDR1 is MDHEN and CDR2 SYDVKM. This CDR3 region has 15 residues. As DNA, the CDR3 is TGTGCCAGCAGTTCGGAACAGGGGGACTGGTCACCCCTCCACTTT. Protein product: CASSSEQGDWSPLHF.

By share of the sample, this clonotype is medium-sized (0.01 to 0.1%). The chain employs TRBV20-1 and TRBJ1-1, with D possibly TRBD1 on 5 matching bases. The CDR3 consists of 13 residues. Germline V gene data show CDR1 as DFQATT and CDR2 as SNEGSKA (reference sequence). V dropped 1 base and J dropped 4 bases, with 10 bases sitting between them. The CDR3 loop reads CSARAGALTEAFF. The DNA of the CDR3 is TGCAGTGCTAGAGCCGGGGCCCTCACTGAAGCTTTCTTT.

CDR3 region: CASSLLTEDGYTF. Here the CDR3 DNA reads TGTGCCAGCAGTTTATTGACAGAAGATGGCTACACCTTC. The chain couples TRBV28 to TRBJ1-2; D possibly corresponds to TRBD1 (5 bases). This CDR3 contains 13 residues. Germline V gene lookup returns CDR1 MDHEN and CDR2 SYDVKM. The ends were cut back, 1 base at V and 6 bases at J, with 9 bases in the middle.

In its sample, this clonotype ranks as medium-sized (0.01 to 0.1%). This chain connects TRBV11-2 to TRBJ1-2, with a weak D call TRBD1 (6 bases). Germline CDR1 SGHAT, CDR2 FQNNGV. The ends were cut back, 3 bases at V and 6 bases at J, with 17 bases in the middle. This CDR3 has 15 residues. The DNA of the CDR3 is TGTGCCAGCAGCTTCACAGGGTCTGGGGGGCATGGCTACACCTTC. It encodes CASSFTGSGGHGYTF.